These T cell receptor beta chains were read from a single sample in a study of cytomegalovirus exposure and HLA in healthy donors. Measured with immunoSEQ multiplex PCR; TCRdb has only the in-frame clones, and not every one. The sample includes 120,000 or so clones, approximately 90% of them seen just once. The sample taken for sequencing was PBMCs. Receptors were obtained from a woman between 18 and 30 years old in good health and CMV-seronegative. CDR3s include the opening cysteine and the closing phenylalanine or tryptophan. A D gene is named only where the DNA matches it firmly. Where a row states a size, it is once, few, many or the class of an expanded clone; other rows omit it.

CDR3: CAIRLAGEREQYF
DNA: TGTGCCATCCGACTAGCGGGGGAACGTGAGCAGTACTTC
V: TRBV10-3
D: TRBD2
size: NA
J: TRBJ2-7

CDR3: CASRSRTGGLFNEQFF
DNA: TGTGCCAGTAGAAGCCGTACCGGGGGTCTGTTCAATGAGCAGTTCTTC
V: TRBV19
D: NA
size: NA
J: TRBJ2-1

CDR3: CASSWGLAREFEQFF
DNA: TGTGCCAGCAGCTGGGGACTAGCCAGGGAGTTTGAGCAGTTCTTC
V: TRBV11-3
D: TRBD2
size: NA
J: TRBJ2-1

CDR3: CACSPGQGSGKLLFF
DNA: TGTGCCTGCAGCCCGGGACAGGGATCGGGCAAACTTCTGTTTTTT
V: TRBV30
D: TRBD1
size: NA
J: TRBJ1-4

CDR3: CATRDSGREAYNEQFF
DNA: TGTGCCACCCGAGACTCCGGGCGGGAGGCCTACAATGAGCAGTTCTTC
V: TRBV18
D: TRBD2
size: NA
J: TRBJ2-1

CDR3: CASSHANREQYF
DNA: TGTGCCAGCAGCCATGCAAACCGGGAGCAGTACTTC
V: TRBV5-4
D: NA
size: NA
J: TRBJ2-7

CDR3: CASSYERGKNTGELFF
DNA: TGTGCCAGCAGTTACGAAAGGGGGAAGAACACCGGGGAGCTGTTTTTT
V: TRBV6-6
D: NA
size: NA
J: TRBJ2-2

CDR3: CASSRPGQGAMEGYTF
DNA: TGTGCCAGCAGCCGTCCGGGACAGGGGGCGATGGAAGGCTACACCTTC
V: TRBV28
D: TRBD1
size: NA
J: TRBJ1-2

CDR3: CASSFGRGYEQYF
DNA: TGCGCCAGCAGCTTTGGCAGGGGCTACGAGCAGTACTTC
V: TRBV5-1
D: NA
size: NA
J: TRBJ2-7

CDR3: CSVSRGSENNYGYTF
DNA: TGCAGCGTTTCTCGTGGCTCGGAGAATAACTATGGCTACACCTTC
V: TRBV29-1
D: NA
size: NA
J: TRBJ1-2

CDR3: CAITGGGGGIAFF
DNA: TGTGCCATCACAGGGGGGGGCGGAGGTATCGCTTTCTTT
V: TRBV6-1
D: TRBD1
size: NA
J: TRBJ1-1

CDR3: CSASRQEWFF
DNA: TGCAGTGCTAGTCGACAGGAATGGTTCTTC
V: TRBV20-1
D: NA
size: NA
J: TRBJ2-1

CDR3: CASSQAGSSVSYNEQFF
DNA: TGCGCCAGCAGCCAAGCCGGGTCGTCAGTATCCTACAATGAGCAGTTCTTC
V: TRBV4-1
D: NA
size: NA
J: TRBJ2-1

CDR3: CASSVAPGGTDTQYF
DNA: TGTGCCAGCAGCGTAGCTCCAGGGGGCACAGATACGCAGTATTTT
V: TRBV9
D: NA
size: NA
J: TRBJ2-3

CDR3: CASSLRDAGTEAFF
DNA: TGTGCCAGCAGCTTGAGGGATGCAGGCACTGAAGCTTTCTTT
V: TRBV11-3
D: NA
size: few
J: TRBJ1-1

CDR3: CASSYSMDLTYEQYF
DNA: TGTGCCAGCAGTTACTCGATGGACTTAACCTACGAGCAGTACTTC
V: TRBV6-5
D: NA
size: NA
J: TRBJ2-7

CDR3: CASGSGTGEFF
DNA: TGTGCCAGCGGGAGTGGGACAGGGGAGTTCTTT
V: TRBV19
D: TRBD1
size: NA
J: TRBJ1-1

CDR3: CASSGLAGANNEQFF
DNA: TGTGCCAGCTCCGGACTAGCGGGCGCTAACAATGAGCAGTTCTTC
V: TRBV2
D: TRBD2
size: NA
J: TRBJ2-1

CDR3: CASRTQGNSNQPQHF
DNA: TGTGCCAGCAGGACACAGGGAAATAGCAATCAGCCCCAGCATTTT
V: TRBV2
D: NA
size: NA
J: TRBJ1-5

CDR3: CAWSRGNDEKLFF
DNA: TGTGCCTGGAGCCGAGGTAACGATGAAAAACTGTTTTTT
V: TRBV30
D: NA
size: once
J: TRBJ1-4

CDR3: CASSNLRDNEQFF
DNA: TGTGCCAGCAGCAACTTGCGTGACAATGAGCAGTTCTTC
V: TRBV21-1
D: NA
size: NA
J: TRBJ2-1

CDR3: CSVVWTDFQETQYF
DNA: TGCAGCGTTGTATGGACAGACTTCCAAGAGACCCAGTACTTC
V: TRBV29-1
D: NA
size: NA
J: TRBJ2-5

CDR3: CASSQARGSSGANVLTF
DNA: TGCGCCAGCAGCCAAGCCCGGGGTTCCTCTGGGGCCAACGTCCTGACTTTC
V: TRBV4-1
D: NA
size: NA
J: TRBJ2-6

CDR3: CASSPRGGNEQYF
DNA: TGTGCCAGCAGCCCGCGGGGGGGGAACGAGCAGTACTTC
V: TRBV5-4
D: TRBD2
size: NA
J: TRBJ2-7

CDR3: CATTRGTSGKETQYF
DNA: TGTGCCACCACTAGAGGGACTAGCGGGAAAGAGACCCAGTACTTC
V: TRBV11-2
D: TRBD2
size: NA
J: TRBJ2-5

CDR3: CASSLLLDGRNQYF
DNA: TGTGCCAGCAGCTTACTACTCGACGGGAGGAACCAGTACTTC
V: TRBV11-2
D: TRBD2
size: few
J: TRBJ2-7

CDR3: CASSSTSGSYEQYF
DNA: TGCGCCAGCAGCTCTACTAGCGGCTCCTACGAGCAGTACTTC
V: TRBV5-1
D: TRBD2
size: NA
J: TRBJ2-7

CDR3: CASSSGLAGRTGELFF
DNA: TGCGCCAGCAGCTCCGGACTAGCGGGGCGTACCGGGGAGCTGTTTTTT
V: TRBV5-1
D: TRBD2
size: once
J: TRBJ2-2

CDR3: CASSFSRDSSYEQYF
DNA: TGTGCCAGCAGCTTCAGCCGGGACTCCTCCTACGAGCAGTACTTC
V: TRBV5-8
D: NA
size: NA
J: TRBJ2-7

CDR3: CASSPGTARLGQETQYF
DNA: TGTGCCAGCAGCCCTGGGACAGCCCGTCTGGGCCAAGAGACCCAGTACTTC
V: TRBV14
D: TRBD1
size: NA
J: TRBJ2-5

CDR3: CASSQDSGYQPQHF
DNA: TGCGCCAGCAGCCAAGACTCGGGGTATCAGCCCCAGCATTTT
V: TRBV4-3
D: NA
size: NA
J: TRBJ1-5

CDR3: CASSVEGSGRGSYNEQFF
DNA: TGTGCCAGCAGCGTAGAGGGTAGCGGGAGGGGGTCCTACAATGAGCAGTTCTTC
V: TRBV9
D: TRBD2
size: NA
J: TRBJ2-1

CDR3: CASSLLNTGELFF
DNA: TGTGCCAGCAGCTTGCTAAACACCGGGGAGCTGTTTTTT
V: TRBV5-5
D: NA
size: NA
J: TRBJ2-2